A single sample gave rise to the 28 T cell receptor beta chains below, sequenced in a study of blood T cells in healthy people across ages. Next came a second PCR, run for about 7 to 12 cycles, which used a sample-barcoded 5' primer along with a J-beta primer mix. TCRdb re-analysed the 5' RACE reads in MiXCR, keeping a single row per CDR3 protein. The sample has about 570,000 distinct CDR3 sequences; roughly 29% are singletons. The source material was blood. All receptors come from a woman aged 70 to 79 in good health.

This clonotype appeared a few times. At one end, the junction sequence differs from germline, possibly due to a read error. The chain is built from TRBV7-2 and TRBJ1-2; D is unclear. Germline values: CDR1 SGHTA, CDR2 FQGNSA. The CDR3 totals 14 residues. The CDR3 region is CAGSLNIGSGGYTF. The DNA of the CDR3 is TGTGCCGGCAGCTTAAATATAGGGTCTGGCGGCTACACCTTC.

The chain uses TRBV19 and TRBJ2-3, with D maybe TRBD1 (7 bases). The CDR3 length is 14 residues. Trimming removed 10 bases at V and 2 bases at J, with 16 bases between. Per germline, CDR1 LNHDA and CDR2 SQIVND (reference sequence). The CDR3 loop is CAIRGVQFTDTQYF. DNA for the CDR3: TGTGCCATCAGGGGGGTTCAATTCACAGATACGCAGTATTTT.

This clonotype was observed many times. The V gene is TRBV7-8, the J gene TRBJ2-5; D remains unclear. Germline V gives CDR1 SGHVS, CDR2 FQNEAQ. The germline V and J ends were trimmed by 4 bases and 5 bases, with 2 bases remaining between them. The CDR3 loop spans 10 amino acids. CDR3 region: CASSSETQYF. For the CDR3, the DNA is TGTGCCAGCAGCTCGGAGACCCAGTACTTC.

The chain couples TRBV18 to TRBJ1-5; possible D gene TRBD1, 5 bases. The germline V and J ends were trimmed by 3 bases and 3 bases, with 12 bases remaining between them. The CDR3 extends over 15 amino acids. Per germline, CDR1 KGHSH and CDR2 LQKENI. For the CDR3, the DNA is TGTGCCAGCTCACCGGCCAGGGTTATCAATCAGCCCCAGCATTTT. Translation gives CASSPARVINQPQHF. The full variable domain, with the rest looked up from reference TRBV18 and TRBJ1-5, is NAGVMQNPRHLVRRRGQEARLRCSPMKGHSHVYWYRQLPEEGLKFMVYLQKENIIDESGMPKERFSAEFPKEGPSILRIQQVVRGDSAAYFCASSPARVINQPQHFGDGTRLSIL.

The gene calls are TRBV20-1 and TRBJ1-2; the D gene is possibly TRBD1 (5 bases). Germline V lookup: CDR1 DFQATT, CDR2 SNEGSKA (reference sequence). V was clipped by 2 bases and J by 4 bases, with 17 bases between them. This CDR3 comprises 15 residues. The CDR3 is CSARPPTGASYGYTF. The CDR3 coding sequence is TGCAGTGCTAGACCTCCAACAGGTGCCTCCTATGGCTACACCTTC.

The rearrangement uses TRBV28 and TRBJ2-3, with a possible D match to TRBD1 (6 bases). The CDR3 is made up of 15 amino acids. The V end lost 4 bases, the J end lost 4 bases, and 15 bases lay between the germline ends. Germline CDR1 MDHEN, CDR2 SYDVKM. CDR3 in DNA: TGTGCCAGCAGTTCCTCCGACAGGACGGCAGATACGCAGTATTTT. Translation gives CASSSSDRTADTQYF. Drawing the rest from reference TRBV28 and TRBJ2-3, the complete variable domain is DVKVTQSSRYLVKRTGEKVFLECVQDMDHENMFWYRQDPGLGLRLIYFSYDVKMKEKGDIPEGYSVSREKKERFSLILESASTNQTSMYLCASSSSDRTADTQYFGPGTRLTVL.

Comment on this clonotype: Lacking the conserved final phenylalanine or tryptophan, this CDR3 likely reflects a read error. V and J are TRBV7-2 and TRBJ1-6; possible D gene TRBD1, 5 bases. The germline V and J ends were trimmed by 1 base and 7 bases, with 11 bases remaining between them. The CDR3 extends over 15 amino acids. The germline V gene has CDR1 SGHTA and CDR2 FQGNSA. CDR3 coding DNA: TGTGCCAGCAGCTTAGTTCCAGGGTTGAATTCACCCCTCCACCTT. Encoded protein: CASSLVPGLNSPLHL.

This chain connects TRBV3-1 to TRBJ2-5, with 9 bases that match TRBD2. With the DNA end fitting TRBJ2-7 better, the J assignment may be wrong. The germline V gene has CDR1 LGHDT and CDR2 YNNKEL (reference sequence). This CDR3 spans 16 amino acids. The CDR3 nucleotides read TGTGCCAGCAGCCGCGAAGGGACTAGCAGGGCTCCCGAGCAGTACTTC. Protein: CASSREGTSRAPEQYF.

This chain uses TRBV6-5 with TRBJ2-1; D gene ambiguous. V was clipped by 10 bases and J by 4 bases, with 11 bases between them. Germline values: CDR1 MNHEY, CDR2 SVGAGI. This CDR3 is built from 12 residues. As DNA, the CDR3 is TGTGCCACTAGTCCAGCTTACAATGAGCAGTTCTTC. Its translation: CATSPAYNEQFF.

The CDR3 spells CSARGVGGKNTEAFF. CDR3 in DNA: TGCAGCGCTCGGGGAGTGGGTGGGAAGAACACTGAAGCTTTCTTT. The genes are TRBV29-1 and TRBJ1-1; D gene uncertain. The CDR3 runs to 15 residues. Germline V gives CDR1 SQVTM, CDR2 ANQGSEA. V lost 7 bases, J lost 1 base, and 19 bases lay in between.

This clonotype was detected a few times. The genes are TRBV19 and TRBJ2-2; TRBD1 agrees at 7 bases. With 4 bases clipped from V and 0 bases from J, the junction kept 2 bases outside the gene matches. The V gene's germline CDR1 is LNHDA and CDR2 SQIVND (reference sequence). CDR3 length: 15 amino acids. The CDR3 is CASSNRGSNTGELFF. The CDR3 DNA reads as TGTGCCAGTAGTAACAGGGGTTCGAACACCGGGGAGCTGTTTTTT.

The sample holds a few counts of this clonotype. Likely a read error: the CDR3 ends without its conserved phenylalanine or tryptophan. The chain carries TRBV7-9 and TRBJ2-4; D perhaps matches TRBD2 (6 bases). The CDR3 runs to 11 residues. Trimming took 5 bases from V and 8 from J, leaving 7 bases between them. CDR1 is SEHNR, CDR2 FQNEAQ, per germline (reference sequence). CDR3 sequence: CASSPGDIQYL. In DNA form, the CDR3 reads TGTGCCAGCAGCCCGGGGGACATTCAGTACCTC.

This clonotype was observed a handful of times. The CDR3 spells CASTIHGENIQYF. CDR3 DNA sequence: TGTGCCAGCACCATTCACGGTGAAAACATTCAGTACTTC. The chain uses TRBV12-3 or TRBV12-4 and TRBJ2-4; no clear D gene. The CDR3 consists of 13 residues. V was cut by 7 bases and J by 5 bases, with 12 bases left in between.

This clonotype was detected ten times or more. The CDR3 DNA reads as TGCGCCAGCAGCTTGGGGACAGCTAACTATGGCTACACCTTC. Translated, it gives CASSLGTANYGYTF. V usage is TRBV5-1 and J usage is TRBJ1-2, with a tentative D call TRBD1 (6 bases). The CDR3 is 14 residues long. In germline, CDR1 is SGHRS, CDR2 YFSETQ. Trimming removed 0 bases at V and 0 bases at J, with 6 bases between.

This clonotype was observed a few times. Here the CDR3 reads CASSQQGARETQYF. The CDR3 DNA is TGTGCCAGCTCACAACAGGGGGCGAGGGAGACCCAGTACTTC. The chain couples TRBV18 to TRBJ2-5; 9 bases agree with TRBD1. Germline trimming cut 4 bases from V and 5 bases from J; bases unmatched to any gene: 5. The CDR3 has 14 amino acids. Germline values: CDR1 KGHSH, CDR2 LQKENI. Drawing the rest from reference TRBV18 and TRBJ2-5, the complete variable domain is NAGVMQNPRHLVRRRGQEARLRCSPMKGHSHVYWYRQLPEEGLKFMVYLQKENIIDESGMPKERFSAEFPKEGPSILRIQQVVRGDSAAYFCASSQQGARETQYFGPGTRLLVL.

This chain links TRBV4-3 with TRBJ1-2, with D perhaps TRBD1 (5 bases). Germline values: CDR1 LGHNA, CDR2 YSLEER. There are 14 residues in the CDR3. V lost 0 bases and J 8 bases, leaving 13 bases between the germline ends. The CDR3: CASSQDRAGRGYTF. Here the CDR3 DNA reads TGCGCCAGCAGCCAAGACCGGGCAGGGCGAGGCTACACCTTC.

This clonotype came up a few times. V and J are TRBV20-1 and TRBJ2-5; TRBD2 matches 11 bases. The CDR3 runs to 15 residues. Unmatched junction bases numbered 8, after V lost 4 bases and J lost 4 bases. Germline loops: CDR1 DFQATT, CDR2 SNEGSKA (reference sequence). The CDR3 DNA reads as TGCAGTGCTACGAAGACTAGCGGGGTTGGAGAGACCCAGTACTTC. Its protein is CSATKTSGVGETQYF.

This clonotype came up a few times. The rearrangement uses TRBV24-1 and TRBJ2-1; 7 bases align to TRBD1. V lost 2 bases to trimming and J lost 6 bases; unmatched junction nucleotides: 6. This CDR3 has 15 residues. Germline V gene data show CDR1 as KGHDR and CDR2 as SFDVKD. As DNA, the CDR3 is TGTGCCACCAGTGATTCTCCGGGACAGTCCAATGAGCAGTTCTTC. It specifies CATSDSPGQSNEQFF.

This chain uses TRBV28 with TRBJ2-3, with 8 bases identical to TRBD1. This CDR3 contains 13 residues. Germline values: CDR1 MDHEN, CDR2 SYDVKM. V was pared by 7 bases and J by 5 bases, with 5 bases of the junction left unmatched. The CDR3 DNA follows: TGTGCCAGCAACAGACAGGGGAGAGATACGCAGTATTTT. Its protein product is CASNRQGRDTQYF. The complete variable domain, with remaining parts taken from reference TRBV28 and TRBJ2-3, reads DVKVTQSSRYLVKRTGEKVFLECVQDMDHENMFWYRQDPGLGLRLIYFSYDVKMKEKGDIPEGYSVSREKKERFSLILESASTNQTSMYLCASNRQGRDTQYFGPGTRLTVL.

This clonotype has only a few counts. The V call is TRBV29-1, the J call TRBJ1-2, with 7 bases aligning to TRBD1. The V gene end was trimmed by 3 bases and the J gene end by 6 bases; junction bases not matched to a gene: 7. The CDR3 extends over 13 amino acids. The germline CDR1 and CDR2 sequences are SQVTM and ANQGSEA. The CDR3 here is CSVDRDSLDGYTF. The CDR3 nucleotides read TGCAGCGTTGACCGGGACAGCTTAGATGGCTACACCTTC.

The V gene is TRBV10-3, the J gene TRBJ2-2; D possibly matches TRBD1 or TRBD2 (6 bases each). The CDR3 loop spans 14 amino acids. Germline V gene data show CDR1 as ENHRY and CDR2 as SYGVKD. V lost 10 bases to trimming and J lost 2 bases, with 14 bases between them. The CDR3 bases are TGTGCCAGCACGGGGGCCCCTAACACCGGGGAGCTGTTTTTT. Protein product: CASTGAPNTGELFF.

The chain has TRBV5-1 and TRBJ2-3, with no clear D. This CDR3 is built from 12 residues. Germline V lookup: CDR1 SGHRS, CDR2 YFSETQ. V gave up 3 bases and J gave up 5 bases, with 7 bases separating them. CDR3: CASSWALDTQYF. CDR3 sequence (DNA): TGCGCCAGCAGCTGGGCCTTAGATACGCAGTATTTT.

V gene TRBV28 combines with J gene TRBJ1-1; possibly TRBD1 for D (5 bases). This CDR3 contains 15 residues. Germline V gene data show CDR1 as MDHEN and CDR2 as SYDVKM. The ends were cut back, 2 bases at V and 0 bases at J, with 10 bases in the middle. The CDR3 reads CASSLQGRLNTEAFF. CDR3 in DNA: TGTGCCAGCAGTTTACAGGGACGGTTGAACACTGAAGCTTTCTTT.

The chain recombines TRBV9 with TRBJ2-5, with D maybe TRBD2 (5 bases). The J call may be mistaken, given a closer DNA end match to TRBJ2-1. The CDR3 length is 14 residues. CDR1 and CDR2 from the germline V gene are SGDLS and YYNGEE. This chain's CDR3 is CASSVSTAAGEQFF. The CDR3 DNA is TGTGCCAGCAGCGTATCAACCGCGGCGGGTGAGCAGTTCTTC.

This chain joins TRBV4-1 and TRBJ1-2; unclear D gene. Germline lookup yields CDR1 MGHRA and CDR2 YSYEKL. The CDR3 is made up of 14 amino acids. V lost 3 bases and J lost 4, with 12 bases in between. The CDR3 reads CASSQLQIPYGYTF. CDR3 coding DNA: TGCGCCAGCAGCCAGCTACAGATTCCCTATGGCTACACCTTC.

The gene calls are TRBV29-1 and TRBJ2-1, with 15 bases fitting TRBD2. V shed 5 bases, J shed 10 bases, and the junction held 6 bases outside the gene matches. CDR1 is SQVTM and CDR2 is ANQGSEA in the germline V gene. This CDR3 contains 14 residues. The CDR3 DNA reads TGCAGCGTTACGGGACTAGCGGGGGGAGCGGAGCAGTTCTTC. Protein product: CSVTGLAGGAEQFF.

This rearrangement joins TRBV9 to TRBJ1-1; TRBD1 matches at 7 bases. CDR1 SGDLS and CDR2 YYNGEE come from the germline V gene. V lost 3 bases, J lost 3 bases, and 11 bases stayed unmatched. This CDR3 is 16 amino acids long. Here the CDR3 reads CASSGTQGVSDTEAFF. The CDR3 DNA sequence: TGTGCCAGCAGCGGTACCCAGGGGGTATCGGACACTGAAGCTTTCTTT.

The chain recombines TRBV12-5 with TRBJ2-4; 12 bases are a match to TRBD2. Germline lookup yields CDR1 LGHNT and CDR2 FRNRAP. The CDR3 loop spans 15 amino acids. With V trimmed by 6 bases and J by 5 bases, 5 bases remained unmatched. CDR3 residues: CASGTRLAGENIQYF. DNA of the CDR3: TGTGCTAGTGGCACTCGACTAGCGGGGGAAAACATTCAGTACTTC. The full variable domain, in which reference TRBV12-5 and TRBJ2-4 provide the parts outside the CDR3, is DARVTQTPRHKVTEMGQEVTMRCQPILGHNTVFWYRQTMMQGLELLAYFRNRAPLDDSGMPKDRFSAEMPDATLATLKIQPSEPRDSAVYFCASGTRLAGENIQYFGAGTRLSVL.